The clone carrying this T cell receptor (beta chain) came up a few times. TCRdb analysed the reads with MiXCR anew, one entry per CDR3 protein. The data show hundreds of thousands of distinct CDR3 sequences, around 18% seen once. J lost 7 bases, V lost 5 bases, and 7 bases had no gene match. This CDR3 region has 14 residues. The sample comes from a study of T cell repertoires in cytomegalovirus infection. The TCR originated in a human donor in good health (CMV status not recorded). Some clones in this sample may be carry-over from other donors' samples. Sequenced sample: PBMCs. This chain joins TRBV12-3 or TRBV12-4 and TRBJ1-5, with 8 nucleotides matching TRBD1. DNA for the CDR3: TGTGCCAGCAGTCGGACAGGGAAAATGCAGCCCCAGCATTTT. It specifies CASSRTGKMQPQHF.